This T cell receptor (beta chain) was observed in a study of T cells after yellow fever vaccination. This clonotype was detected ten times or more. The antigen is unknown. There are 14 residues in the CDR3. Germline V lookup: CDR1 SGHDT, CDR2 YYEEEE. Trimming left V 2 bases short and J 0 bases short, with 9 bases between. 5'RACE template switching generated TCR cDNA, adding a universal primer site and UMIs. TCRdb reprocessed the 5' RACE reads with MiXCR, giving one entry per CDR3 protein. The sample consists of approximately 300,000 distinct CDR3 sequences, roughly 7% of them appearing once. Study-wide results and caveats: At approximately 96% for CD4 and 75% to 90% for CD8, most primary-vaccination clones showed up again after the booster. Within FACS-sorted repertoires, abundant clonotypes contaminating from the bulk population could be present.

This clonotype originated in a man aged 18 to 29 who received the YFV17D yellow fever vaccine. Material: PBMCs, obtained about 49 days after the first yellow fever vaccination. The V gene is TRBV5-6, the J gene TRBJ2-7, with D unclear. DNA for the CDR3: TGTGCCAGCAGCTTAGACTGGAGCTCCTACGAGCAGTACTTC. Translation: CASSLDWSSYEQYF.